The rows below give T cell receptor beta chains drawn from one sample of a study of cytomegalovirus exposure and HLA in healthy donors. The repertoire was sequenced with immunoSEQ multiplex PCR; TCRdb's copy has only in-frame clones and lacks some. The sample includes about 150,000 clones, roughly 80% seen only once; the top ten take about 13%. The sample comprised PBMCs. The receptors here all came from a man between 25 and 39 years old in good health and CMV-seropositive. Both conserved end residues are part of each CDR3. The order of the fields is V gene, clone size, D gene, CDR3 length, J gene, CDR3 protein, CDR3 DNA. A D gene is named only where the DNA matches it firmly. A clone size is listed for some rows: how often the clone was seen (once, few, many), or a class if it is expanded.

V: TRBV18; size: NA; D: TRBD2; length: 14; J: TRBJ2-5; CDR3: CASSPGLAGGTQYF; DNA: TGTGCCAGCTCACCCGGACTAGCGGGGGGGACCCAGTACTTC
V: TRBV4-1; size: once; D: NA; length: 16; J: TRBJ1-3; CDR3: CASSHSDGSSGNTIYF; DNA: TGCGCCAGCAGCCATTCCGACGGGAGCTCTGGAAACACCATATATTTT
V: TRBV5-6; size: NA; D: NA; length: 15; J: TRBJ1-6; CDR3: CASDTGPEPNSPLHF; DNA: TGTGCCAGCGATACAGGGCCGGAGCCCAATTCACCCCTCCACTTT
V: TRBV15; size: NA; D: NA; length: 15; J: TRBJ2-6; CDR3: CATSRVSSGANVLTF; DNA: TGTGCCACCAGCAGAGTCAGCTCTGGGGCCAACGTCCTGACTTTC
V: TRBV30; size: NA; D: NA; length: 11; J: TRBJ1-1; CDR3: CAWSVPREAFF; DNA: TGTGCCTGGAGTGTACCCAGGGAAGCTTTCTTT
V: TRBV7-3; size: NA; D: TRBD2; length: 18; J: TRBJ2-1; CDR3: CASSGWDRGLAGAPEQFF; DNA: TGTGCCAGCAGCGGATGGGACAGGGGACTAGCGGGAGCCCCTGAGCAGTTCTTC
V: TRBV10-2; size: NA; D: NA; length: 13; J: TRBJ2-7; CDR3: CASSVLGGGEQYF; DNA: TGCGCCAGCAGTGTTCTCGGGGGAGGCGAGCAGTACTTC
V: TRBV7-3; size: few; D: NA; length: 12; J: TRBJ2-2; CDR3: CASSLAPGELFF; DNA: TGTGCCAGCAGTTTGGCTCCCGGGGAGCTGTTTTTT
V: TRBV27; size: NA; D: TRBD1; length: 17; J: TRBJ1-6; CDR3: CASSLGTGWIQGSPLHF; DNA: TGTGCCAGCAGTTTGGGGACAGGGTGGATCCAAGGCTCACCCCTCCACTTT
V: TRBV6-1; size: few; D: TRBD1; length: 16; J: TRBJ1-6; CDR3: CASSVRSRQGDSPLHF; DNA: TGTGCCAGCAGTGTTCGATCGCGACAGGGGGATTCACCCCTCCACTTT
V: TRBV5-6; size: NA; D: TRBD1; length: 14; J: TRBJ2-7; CDR3: CASSWTGDGREQYF; DNA: TGTGCCAGCAGCTGGACAGGGGACGGCCGCGAGCAGTACTTC
V: TRBV28; size: NA; D: TRBD1; length: 14; J: TRBJ1-1; CDR3: CASNQLTGVTEAFF; DNA: TGTGCCAGCAACCAACTTACAGGGGTCACTGAAGCTTTCTTT
V: TRBV29-1; size: NA; D: NA; length: 14; J: TRBJ2-3; CDR3: CSVERHMGTDTQYF; DNA: TGCAGCGTTGAGAGGCACATGGGCACAGATACGCAGTATTTT
V: TRBV7-9; size: few; D: NA; length: 13; J: TRBJ2-3; CDR3: CASSLQGTDTQYF; DNA: TGTGCCAGCAGCTTACAGGGCACAGATACGCAGTATTTT
V: TRBV12-5; size: NA; D: TRBD1; length: 16; J: TRBJ1-2; CDR3: CASGLPRTGEDYGYTF; DNA: TGTGCTAGTGGTTTGCCAAGGACAGGGGAAGACTATGGCTACACCTTC
V: TRBV11-2; size: once; D: NA; length: 12; J: TRBJ2-7; CDR3: CASSSTGWEQYF; DNA: TGTGCCAGCAGCTCGACGGGTTGGGAGCAGTACTTC
V: TRBV10-2; size: NA; D: NA; length: 12; J: TRBJ1-1; CDR3: CASSEPSGEAFF; DNA: TGCGCCAGCAGTGAACCCTCAGGGGAAGCTTTCTTT
V: TRBV28; size: NA; D: TRBD2; length: 15; J: TRBJ2-5; CDR3: CASSPSSGRKETQYF; DNA: TGTGCCAGCAGTCCATCTAGCGGGAGGAAGGAGACCCAGTACTTC
V: TRBV10-3; size: NA; D: NA; length: 15; J: TRBJ2-3; CDR3: CAISEGALSTDTQYF; DNA: TGTGCCATCAGTGAGGGGGCCCTCTCCACAGATACGCAGTATTTT
V: TRBV5-5; size: NA; D: TRBD1; length: 14; J: TRBJ1-2; CDR3: CASSLGQGSYGYTF; DNA: TGTGCCAGCAGCCTAGGACAGGGCAGCTATGGCTACACCTTC
V: TRBV5-3; size: few; D: TRBD1; length: 16; J: TRBJ1-5; CDR3: CARSCWTGHGNQPQHF; DNA: TGTGCCAGAAGCTGCTGGACAGGCCATGGCAATCAGCCCCAGCATTTT
V: TRBV15; size: NA; D: NA; length: 17; J: TRBJ2-2; CDR3: CATVEGVTNANTGELFF; DNA: TGTGCCACCGTGGAGGGAGTCACTAACGCGAACACCGGGGAGCTGTTTTTT
V: TRBV4-1; size: NA; D: NA; length: 14; J: TRBJ1-2; CDR3: CASSQADGDYGYTF; DNA: TGCGCCAGCAGCCAAGCTGATGGAGACTATGGCTACACCTTC
V: TRBV19; size: NA; D: TRBD1; length: 11; J: TRBJ1-5; CDR3: CASSIMGDSHF; DNA: TGTGCCAGTAGTATTATGGGGGACAGTCATTTT
V: TRBV29-1; size: NA; D: NA; length: 15; J: TRBJ2-1; CDR3: CSVEGTVAAYNEQFF; DNA: TGCAGCGTTGAAGGAACAGTGGCCGCCTACAATGAGCAGTTCTTC
V: TRBV29-1; size: NA; D: NA; length: 13; J: TRBJ1-5; CDR3: CSVGENTNQPQHF; DNA: TGCAGCGTTGGTGAAAACACCAATCAGCCCCAGCATTTT
V: TRBV2; size: NA; D: TRBD2; length: 15; J: TRBJ2-7; CDR3: CASKGLAGDSGEQYF; DNA: TGTGCCAGCAAAGGACTAGCGGGAGACTCTGGCGAGCAGTACTTC
V: TRBV5-1; size: NA; D: TRBD2; length: 15; J: TRBJ2-5; CDR3: CASTSGLAGVETQYF; DNA: TGCGCCAGCACCTCCGGACTAGCGGGAGTGGAGACCCAGTACTTC
V: TRBV6-1; size: NA; D: TRBD1; length: 14; J: TRBJ2-3; CDR3: CASNLQGVADTQYF; DNA: TGTGCCAGCAATTTACAGGGGGTAGCAGATACGCAGTATTTT
V: TRBV9; size: medium-sized; D: TRBD2; length: 15; J: TRBJ2-7; CDR3: CASSVGSAGALEQYF; DNA: TGTGCCAGCAGCGTAGGTTCAGCGGGAGCGCTCGAGCAGTACTTC
V: TRBV4-2; size: few; D: NA; length: 18; J: TRBJ2-1; CDR3: CASSHFPLSSGAYNEQFF; DNA: TGTGCCAGCAGCCATTTCCCTTTGAGTAGCGGAGCCTACAATGAGCAGTTCTTC
V: TRBV4-2; size: NA; D: NA; length: 15; J: TRBJ2-7; CDR3: CASSQDDGAGGEQYF; DNA: TGTGCCAGCAGCCAAGATGATGGGGCCGGGGGCGAGCAGTACTTC
V: TRBV15; size: NA; D: TRBD2; length: 20; J: TRBJ2-1; CDR3: CATSRDVGPIAGGSYNEQFF; DNA: TGTGCCACCAGCAGAGATGTGGGCCCTATAGCGGGGGGGAGCTACAATGAGCAGTTCTTC
V: TRBV5-1; size: NA; D: TRBD1; length: 15; J: TRBJ2-5; CDR3: CASSASRGRAETQYF; DNA: TGCGCCAGCAGCGCCTCCAGGGGGCGGGCAGAGACCCAGTACTTC
V: TRBV5-1; size: NA; D: TRBD2; length: 17; J: TRBJ2-7; CDR3: CASSPDGLAGVFYEQYF; DNA: TGCGCCAGCAGCCCTGATGGACTAGCGGGAGTATTCTACGAGCAGTACTTC
V: TRBV7-9; size: NA; D: NA; length: 13; J: TRBJ2-7; CDR3: CASSWGTNLRPYF; DNA: TGTGCCAGCAGCTGGGGGACAAACCTTCGCCCGTACTTC
V: TRBV4-2; size: NA; D: NA; length: 13; J: TRBJ2-5; CDR3: CASSPTSYETQYF; DNA: TGTGCCAGCAGCCCCACTTCGTACGAGACCCAGTACTTC
V: TRBV10-1; size: NA; D: TRBD2; length: 15; J: TRBJ2-7; CDR3: CASSEASGISSEQYF; DNA: TGCGCCAGCAGTGAGGCTAGCGGGATTTCTTCCGAGCAGTACTTT
V: TRBV2; size: NA; D: TRBD1; length: 15; J: TRBJ2-7; CDR3: CASSEVGQGFYEQYF; DNA: TGTGCCAGCAGTGAGGTGGGACAGGGCTTCTACGAGCAGTACTTC
V: TRBV4-2; size: NA; D: TRBD2; length: 16; J: TRBJ2-2; CDR3: CASSQDGAGVPGELFF; DNA: TGTGCCAGCAGCCAAGACGGAGCGGGAGTTCCCGGGGAGCTGTTTTTT
V: TRBV7-2; size: NA; D: NA; length: 17; J: TRBJ2-2; CDR3: CASSLDPISANTGELFF; DNA: TGTGCCAGCAGCTTAGACCCGATCAGCGCGAACACCGGGGAGCTGTTTTTT
V: TRBV11-2; size: NA; D: NA; length: 14; J: TRBJ1-1; CDR3: CASSLVGESTEAFF; DNA: TGTGCCAGCAGCTTAGTGGGCGAGAGCACTGAAGCTTTCTTT
V: TRBV5-1; size: NA; D: NA; length: 17; J: TRBJ1-2; CDR3: CASSSYDRPLRIYGYTF; DNA: TGCGCCAGCAGCTCATATGACAGGCCCCTAAGGATATATGGCTACACCTTC
V: TRBV7-9; size: NA; D: TRBD1; length: 17; J: TRBJ2-2; CDR3: CASSQIPGQANTGELFF; DNA: TGTGCCAGCAGCCAGATCCCGGGACAGGCGAACACCGGGGAGCTGTTTTTT
V: TRBV2; size: NA; D: NA; length: 15; J: TRBJ2-7; CDR3: CASSEALGDRFEQYF; DNA: TGTGCCAGCAGTGAAGCGCTTGGAGACAGGTTCGAGCAGTACTTC
V: TRBV5-1; size: NA; D: NA; length: 14; J: TRBJ1-2; CDR3: CASSLSGVRYGYTF; DNA: TGCGCCAGCAGCTTGTCCGGGGTCCGGTATGGCTACACCTTC
V: TRBV4-1; size: NA; D: TRBD2; length: 21; J: TRBJ2-2; CDR3: CASSLVLPGLAGPRGTGELFF; DNA: TGCGCCAGCAGCCTCGTACTCCCGGGACTAGCGGGCCCTAGGGGCACCGGGGAGCTGTTTTTT
V: TRBV6-5; size: once; D: NA; length: 15; J: TRBJ2-4; CDR3: CATKRQVLAKNIQYF; DNA: TGTGCCACCAAACGACAGGTTTTAGCCAAAAACATTCAGTACTTC